This T cell receptor (beta chain) was observed in a study of shared clonotypes between healthy human individuals. It was CD45RO-negative cells, positively selected for CCR7, that made up naive CD8 cells, with terminally differentiated effector memory CD45RA+ cells excluded. Only one count was recorded for this clone. The CDR3 loop spans 15 amino acids. J lost 1 base, V lost 7 bases, and 8 bases had no gene match. CDR1 and CDR2 (germline): MDHEN, SYDVKM. Assay used: immunoSEQ multiplex PCR; TCRdb lists only in-frame clones, some missing. The sample records hundreds of thousands of clones, 80% to 95% being singletons.

The chain uses TRBV28 and TRBJ2-5; 8 nucleotides align to TRBD1. The sequence derives from a man aged 25-40 years in good health. Material for sequencing was naive CD8+ T cells sorted from blood. The CDR3 sequence: CASTPGTGTQETQYF. CDR3 nucleotides: TGTGCCAGCACCCCCGGGACAGGTACCCAAGAGACCCAGTACTTC.